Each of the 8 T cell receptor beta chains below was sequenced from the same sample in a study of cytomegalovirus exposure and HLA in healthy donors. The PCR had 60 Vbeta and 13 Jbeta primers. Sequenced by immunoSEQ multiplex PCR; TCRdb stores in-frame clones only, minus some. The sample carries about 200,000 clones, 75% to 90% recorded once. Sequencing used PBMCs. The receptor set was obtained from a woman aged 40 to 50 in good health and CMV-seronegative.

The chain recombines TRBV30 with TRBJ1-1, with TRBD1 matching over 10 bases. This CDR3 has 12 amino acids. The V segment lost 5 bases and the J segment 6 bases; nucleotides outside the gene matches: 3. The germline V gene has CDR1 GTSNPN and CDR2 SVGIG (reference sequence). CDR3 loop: CAWGQGVSEAFF. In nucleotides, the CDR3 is TGTGCCTGGGGACAGGGGGTATCTGAAGCTTTCTTT.

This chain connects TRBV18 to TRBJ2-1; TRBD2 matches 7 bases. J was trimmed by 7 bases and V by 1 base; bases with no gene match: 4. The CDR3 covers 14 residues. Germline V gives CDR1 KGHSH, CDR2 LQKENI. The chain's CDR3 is CASSPQRDVNEQFF. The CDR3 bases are TGTGCCAGCTCACCACAGCGGGACGTGAATGAGCAGTTCTTC.

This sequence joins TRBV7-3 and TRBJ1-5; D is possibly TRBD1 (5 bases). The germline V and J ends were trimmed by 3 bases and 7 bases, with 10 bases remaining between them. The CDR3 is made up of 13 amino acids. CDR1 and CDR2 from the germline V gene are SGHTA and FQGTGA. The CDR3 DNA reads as TGTGCCAGCAGCTTCGACAGAGAACAGCCCCAGCATTTT. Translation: CASSFDREQPQHF.

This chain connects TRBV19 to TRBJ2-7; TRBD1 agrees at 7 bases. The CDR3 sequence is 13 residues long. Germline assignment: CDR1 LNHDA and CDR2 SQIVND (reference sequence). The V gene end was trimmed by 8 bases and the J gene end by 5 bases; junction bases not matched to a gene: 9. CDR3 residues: CASGIRQGDEQYF. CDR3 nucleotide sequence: TGTGCCAGTGGAATAAGACAGGGCGACGAGCAGTACTTC.

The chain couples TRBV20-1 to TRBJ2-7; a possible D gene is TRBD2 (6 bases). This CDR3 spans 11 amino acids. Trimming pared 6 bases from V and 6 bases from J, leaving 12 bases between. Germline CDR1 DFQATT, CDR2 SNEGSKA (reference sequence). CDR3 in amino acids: CSAITSREQYF. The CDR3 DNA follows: TGCAGTGCAATAACTAGCCGCGAGCAGTACTTC.

The CDR3 coding sequence is TGCAGCGTACAGGGGGGGACTGAAGCTTTCTTT. Its protein is CSVQGGTEAFF. The genes are TRBV29-1 and TRBJ1-1; 8 bases line up with TRBD1. The length of the CDR3 is 11 residues. CDR1 and CDR2 from the germline V gene are SQVTM and ANQGSEA. J was trimmed by 5 bases and V by 6 bases; bases with no gene match: 2.

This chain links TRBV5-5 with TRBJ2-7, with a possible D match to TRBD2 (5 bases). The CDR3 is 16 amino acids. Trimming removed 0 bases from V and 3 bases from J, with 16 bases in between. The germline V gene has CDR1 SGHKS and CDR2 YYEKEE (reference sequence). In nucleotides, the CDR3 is TGTGCCAGCAGCTTGGTGGTAAGCCCGGGGAGCTACGAGCAGTACTTC. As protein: CASSLVVSPGSYEQYF.

The chain's CDR3 is CASSLASGGYEQYF. CDR3 nucleotide sequence: TGCGCCAGCAGCTTGGCCTCGGGAGGCTACGAGCAGTACTTC. The V call is TRBV5-1, the J call TRBJ2-7; 7 bases agree with TRBD2. This CDR3 spans 14 amino acids. J lost 3 bases, V lost 0 bases, and 3 bases had no gene match. The germline V gene has CDR1 SGHRS and CDR2 YFSETQ.